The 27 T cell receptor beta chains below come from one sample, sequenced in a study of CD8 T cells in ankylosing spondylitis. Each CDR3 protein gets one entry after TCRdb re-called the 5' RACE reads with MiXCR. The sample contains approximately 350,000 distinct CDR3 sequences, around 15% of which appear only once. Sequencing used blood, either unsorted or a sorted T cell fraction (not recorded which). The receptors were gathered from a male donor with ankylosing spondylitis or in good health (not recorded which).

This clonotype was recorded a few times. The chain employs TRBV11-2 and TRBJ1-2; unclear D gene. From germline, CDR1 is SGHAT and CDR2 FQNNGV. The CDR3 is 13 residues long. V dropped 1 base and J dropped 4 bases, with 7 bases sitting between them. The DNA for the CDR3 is TGTGCCAGCAGCTTAGGGGCCCCCTATGGCTACACCTTC. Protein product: CASSLGAPYGYTF.

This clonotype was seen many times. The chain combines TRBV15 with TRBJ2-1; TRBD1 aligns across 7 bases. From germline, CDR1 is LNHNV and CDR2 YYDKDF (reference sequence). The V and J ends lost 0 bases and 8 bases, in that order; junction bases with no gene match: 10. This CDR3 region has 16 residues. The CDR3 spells CATSRDRTTGQHEQFF. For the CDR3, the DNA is TGTGCCACCAGCAGAGATCGCACGACAGGGCAACATGAGCAGTTCTTC.

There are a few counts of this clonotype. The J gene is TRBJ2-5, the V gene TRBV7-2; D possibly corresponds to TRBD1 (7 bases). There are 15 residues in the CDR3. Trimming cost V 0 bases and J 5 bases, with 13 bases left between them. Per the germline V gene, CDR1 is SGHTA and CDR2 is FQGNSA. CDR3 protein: CASSLAAGGSETQYF. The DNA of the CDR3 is TGTGCCAGCAGCTTAGCGGCAGGGGGGAGTGAGACCCAGTACTTC.

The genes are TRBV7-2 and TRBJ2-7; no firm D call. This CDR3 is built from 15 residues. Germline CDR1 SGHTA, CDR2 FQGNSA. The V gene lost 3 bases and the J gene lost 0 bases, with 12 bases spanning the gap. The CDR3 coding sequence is TGTGCCAGCAGCTTGGCAGACCTTAGCTCCTACGAGCAGTACTTC. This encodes CASSLADLSSYEQYF.

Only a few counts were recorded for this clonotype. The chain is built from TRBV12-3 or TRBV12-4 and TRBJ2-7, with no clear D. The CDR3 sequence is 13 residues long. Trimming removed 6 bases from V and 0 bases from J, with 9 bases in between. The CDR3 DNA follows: TGTGCCAGCAGCCAGGACGGCTCCTACGAGCAGTACTTC. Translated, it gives CASSQDGSYEQYF.

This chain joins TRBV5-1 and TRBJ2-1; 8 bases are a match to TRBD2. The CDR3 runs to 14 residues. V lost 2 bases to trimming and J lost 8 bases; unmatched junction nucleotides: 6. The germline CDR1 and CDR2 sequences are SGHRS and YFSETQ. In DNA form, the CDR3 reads TGCGCCAGCAGCTTCCGGGAGGGCCGGGATGAGCAGTTCTTC. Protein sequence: CASSFREGRDEQFF.

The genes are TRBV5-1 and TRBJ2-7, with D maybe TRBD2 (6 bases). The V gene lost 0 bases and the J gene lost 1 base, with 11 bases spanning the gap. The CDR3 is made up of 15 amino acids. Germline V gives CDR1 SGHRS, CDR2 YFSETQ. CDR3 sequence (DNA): TGCGCCAGCAGCTTGGAGCGGGCAAGTTCCTACGAGCAGTACTTC. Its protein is CASSLERASSYEQYF.

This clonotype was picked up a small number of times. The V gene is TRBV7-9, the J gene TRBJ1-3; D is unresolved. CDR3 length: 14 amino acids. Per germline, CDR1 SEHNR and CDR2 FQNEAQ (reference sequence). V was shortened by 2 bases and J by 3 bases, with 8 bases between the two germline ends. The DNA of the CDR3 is TGTGCCAGCAGCTTAAATCTCAATGGAAACACCATATATTTT. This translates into CASSLNLNGNTIYF.

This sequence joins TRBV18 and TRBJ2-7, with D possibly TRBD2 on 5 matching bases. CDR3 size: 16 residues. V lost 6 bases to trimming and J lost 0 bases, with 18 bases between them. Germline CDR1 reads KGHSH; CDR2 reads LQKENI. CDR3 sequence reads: CASSSPSEGLSYEQYF. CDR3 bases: TGTGCCAGCTCCTCCCCCTCTGAGGGCCTCTCCTACGAGCAGTACTTC.

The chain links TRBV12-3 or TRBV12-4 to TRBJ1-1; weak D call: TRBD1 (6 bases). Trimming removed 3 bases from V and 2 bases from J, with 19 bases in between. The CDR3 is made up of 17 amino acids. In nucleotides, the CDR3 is TGTGCCAGCAGTTTTAACCGGGGGCGAGGGGTCAACACTGAAGCTTTCTTT. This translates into CASSFNRGRGVNTEAFF.

Here the CDR3 reads CASSQRGVLGKDTQYF. CDR3 bases: TGCGCCAGCAGCCAACGGGGGGTCCTCGGTAAAGATACGCAGTATTTT. This rearrangement joins TRBV4-1 to TRBJ2-3, with 7 bases fitting TRBD2. The CDR3 is 16 residues long. The J segment lost 5 bases and the V segment lost 2 bases, leaving 10 bases of the junction unmatched. Germline CDR1 MGHRA, CDR2 YSYEKL.

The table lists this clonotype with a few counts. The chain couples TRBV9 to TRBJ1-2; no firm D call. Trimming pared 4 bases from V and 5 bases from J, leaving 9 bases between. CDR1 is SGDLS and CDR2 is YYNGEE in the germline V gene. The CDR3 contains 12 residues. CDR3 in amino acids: CASSTHTYGYTF. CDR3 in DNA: TGTGCCAGCAGCACTCACACTTATGGCTACACCTTC.

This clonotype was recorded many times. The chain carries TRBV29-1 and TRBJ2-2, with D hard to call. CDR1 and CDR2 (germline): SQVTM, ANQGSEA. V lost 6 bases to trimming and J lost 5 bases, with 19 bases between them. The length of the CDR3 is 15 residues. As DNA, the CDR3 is TGCAGCGTCGTTCCGGGCCTACAGAGGACCGGGGAGCTGTTTTTT. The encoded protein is CSVVPGLQRTGELFF.

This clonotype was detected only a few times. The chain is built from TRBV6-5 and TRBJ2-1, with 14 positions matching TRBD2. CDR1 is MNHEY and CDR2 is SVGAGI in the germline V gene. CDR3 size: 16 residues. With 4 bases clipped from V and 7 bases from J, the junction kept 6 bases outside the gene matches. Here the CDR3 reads CASSSGLAGGENEQFF. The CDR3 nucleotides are TGTGCCAGCAGTTCCGGACTAGCGGGAGGAGAGAATGAGCAGTTCTTC.

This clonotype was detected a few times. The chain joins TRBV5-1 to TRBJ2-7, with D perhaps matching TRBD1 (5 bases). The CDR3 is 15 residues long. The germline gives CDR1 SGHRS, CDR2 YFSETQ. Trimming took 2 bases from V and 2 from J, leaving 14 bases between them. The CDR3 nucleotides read TGCGCCAGCAGCTTCAACATCGAACAGGCCTACGAGCAGTACTTC. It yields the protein CASSFNIEQAYEQYF. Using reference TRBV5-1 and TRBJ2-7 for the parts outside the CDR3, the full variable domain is KAGVTQTPRYLIKTRGQQVTLSCSPISGHRSVSWYQQTPGQGLQFLFEYFSETQRNKGNFPGRFSGRQFSNSRSEMNVSTLELGDSALYLCASSFNIEQAYEQYFGPGTRLTVT.

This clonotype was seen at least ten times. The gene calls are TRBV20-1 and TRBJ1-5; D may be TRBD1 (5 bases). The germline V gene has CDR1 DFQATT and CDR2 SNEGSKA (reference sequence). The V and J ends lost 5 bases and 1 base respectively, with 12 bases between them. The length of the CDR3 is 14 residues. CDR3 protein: CSALRAGSNQPQHF. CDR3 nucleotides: TGCAGTGCTCTCAGGGCGGGGAGCAATCAGCCCCAGCATTTT.

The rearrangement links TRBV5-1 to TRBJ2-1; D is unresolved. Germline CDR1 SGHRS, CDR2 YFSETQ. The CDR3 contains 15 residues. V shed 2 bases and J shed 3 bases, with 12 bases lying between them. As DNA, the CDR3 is TGCGCCAGCAGCTTAGAAGGCACTGGCTACAATGAGCAGTTCTTC. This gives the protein CASSLEGTGYNEQFF.

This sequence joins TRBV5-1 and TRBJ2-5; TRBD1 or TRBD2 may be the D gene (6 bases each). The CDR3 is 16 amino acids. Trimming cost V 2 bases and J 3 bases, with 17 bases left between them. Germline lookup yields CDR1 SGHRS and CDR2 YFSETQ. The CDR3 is CASSFWGEGEEETQYF. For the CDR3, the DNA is TGCGCCAGCAGCTTTTGGGGCGAGGGGGAGGAAGAGACCCAGTACTTC.

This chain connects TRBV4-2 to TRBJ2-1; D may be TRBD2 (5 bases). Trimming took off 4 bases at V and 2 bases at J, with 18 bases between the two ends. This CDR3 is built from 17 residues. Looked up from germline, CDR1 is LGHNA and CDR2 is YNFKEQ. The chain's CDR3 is CASSPQPLVIAYNEQFF. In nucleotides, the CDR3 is TGTGCCAGCAGCCCCCAACCACTAGTAATCGCCTACAATGAGCAGTTCTTC.

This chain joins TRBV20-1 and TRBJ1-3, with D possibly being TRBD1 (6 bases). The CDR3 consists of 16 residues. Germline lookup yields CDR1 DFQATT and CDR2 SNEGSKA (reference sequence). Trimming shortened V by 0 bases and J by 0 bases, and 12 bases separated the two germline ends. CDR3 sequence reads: CSARDPRGNSGNTIYF. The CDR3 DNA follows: TGCAGTGCTAGAGATCCAAGGGGGAACTCTGGAAACACCATATATTTT.

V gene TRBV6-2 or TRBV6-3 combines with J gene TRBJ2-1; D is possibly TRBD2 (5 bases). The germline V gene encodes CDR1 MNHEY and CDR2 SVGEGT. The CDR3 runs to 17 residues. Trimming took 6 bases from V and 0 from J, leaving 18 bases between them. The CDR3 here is CASSSKGVGSSYNEQFF. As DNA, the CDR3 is TGTGCCAGCAGCTCAAAGGGTGTGGGGAGCTCCTACAATGAGCAGTTCTTC.

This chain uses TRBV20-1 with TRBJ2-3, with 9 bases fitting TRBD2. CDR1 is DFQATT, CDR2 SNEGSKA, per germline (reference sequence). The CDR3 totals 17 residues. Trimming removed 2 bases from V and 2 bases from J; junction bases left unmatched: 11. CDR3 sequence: CSARFPGLASFTDTQYF. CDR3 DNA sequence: TGCAGTGCTAGATTCCCGGGACTAGCTTCGTTCACAGATACGCAGTATTTT.

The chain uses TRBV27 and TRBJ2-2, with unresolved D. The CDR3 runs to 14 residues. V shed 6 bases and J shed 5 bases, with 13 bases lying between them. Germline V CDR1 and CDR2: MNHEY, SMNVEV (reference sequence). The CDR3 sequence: CASRPRAQTGELFF. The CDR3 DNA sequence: TGTGCCAGCAGACCTCGGGCCCAGACCGGGGAGCTGTTTTTT.

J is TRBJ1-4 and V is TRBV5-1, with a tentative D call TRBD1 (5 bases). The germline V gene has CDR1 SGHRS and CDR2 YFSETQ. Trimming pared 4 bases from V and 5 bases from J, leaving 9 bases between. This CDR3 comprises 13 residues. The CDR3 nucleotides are TGCGCCAGCAGCCGGGACGGGAATGAAAAACTGTTTTTT. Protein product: CASSRDGNEKLFF.

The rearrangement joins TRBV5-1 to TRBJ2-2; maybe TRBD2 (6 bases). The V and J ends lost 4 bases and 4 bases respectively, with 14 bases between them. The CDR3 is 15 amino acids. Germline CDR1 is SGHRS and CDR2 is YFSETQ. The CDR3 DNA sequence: TGCGCCAGCAGCCTCGGGACTCTCGGCACCGGGGAGCTGTTTTTT. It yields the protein CASSLGTLGTGELFF.

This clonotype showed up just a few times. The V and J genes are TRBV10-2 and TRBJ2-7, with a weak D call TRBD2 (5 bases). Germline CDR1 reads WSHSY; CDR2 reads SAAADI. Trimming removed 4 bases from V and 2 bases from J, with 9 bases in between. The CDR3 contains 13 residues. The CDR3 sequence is CASSVTTTYEQYF. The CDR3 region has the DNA TGCGCCAGCAGTGTTACGACTACCTACGAGCAGTACTTC.

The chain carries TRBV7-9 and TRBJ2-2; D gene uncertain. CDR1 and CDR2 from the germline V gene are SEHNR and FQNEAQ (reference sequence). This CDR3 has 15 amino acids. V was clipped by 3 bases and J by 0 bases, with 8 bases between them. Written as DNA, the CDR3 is TGTGCCAGCAGCTTTCGCCAAGCGAACACCGGGGAGCTGTTTTTT. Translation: CASSFRQANTGELFF.